What follows is one T cell receptor (beta chain) and its context. The antigen is undetermined. The assay was immunoSEQ multiplex PCR, and TCRdb's table has in-frame clones only and misses some. Of tens of thousands of clones in the sample, roughly nine tenths were seen once. Sampling times: baseline, cycle 4 day 1, cycle 7 day 1. The data were taken from a study of OX40 agonist ivuxolimab in advanced cancers. Study-wide findings and caveats: Also present in some nonresponders was a low level of normalized T-cell clonal expansion. Among the lowest peripheral clonal expansion occurred in 0.1-3.0 mg/kg partial responders. Among T cells, CD8+ cells averaged more expanded clones than CD4+ cells.

This TCR was sampled from an adult with an advanced solid tumor such as melanoma, head and neck, liver or kidney cancer. The specimen comprised CD4+ or CD8+ T cells sorted from blood, sampled in a trial of the OX40 agonist ivuxolimab.

Written as DNA, the CDR3 is TGTGCCAGCAGCTTAGCGCATCAGCGGGAGGGCGGAATCACCGGGGAGCTGTTTTTT. As protein: CASSLAHQREGGITGELFF. V is TRBV7-6 and J is TRBJ2-2; 10 nucleotides line up with TRBD2. Germline V gene sequence: CDR1 SGHVS, CDR2 FNYEAQ. This CDR3 is built from 19 residues. The ends lost 0 bases at V and 4 bases at J; junction bases unmatched: 11.